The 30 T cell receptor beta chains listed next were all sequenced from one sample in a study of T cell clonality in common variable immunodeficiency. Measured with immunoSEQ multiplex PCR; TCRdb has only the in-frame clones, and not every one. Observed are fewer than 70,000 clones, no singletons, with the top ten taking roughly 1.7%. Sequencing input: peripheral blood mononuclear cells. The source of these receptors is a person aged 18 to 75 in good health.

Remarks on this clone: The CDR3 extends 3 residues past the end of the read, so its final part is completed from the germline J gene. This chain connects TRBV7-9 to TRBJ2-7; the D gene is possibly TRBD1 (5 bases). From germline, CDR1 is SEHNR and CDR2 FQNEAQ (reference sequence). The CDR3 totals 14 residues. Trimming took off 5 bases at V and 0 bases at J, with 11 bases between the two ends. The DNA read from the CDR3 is TGTGCCAGCAGCCTACAAGGGGACTCCTACGAG. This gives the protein CASSLQGDSYE. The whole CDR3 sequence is CASSLQGDSYEQYF. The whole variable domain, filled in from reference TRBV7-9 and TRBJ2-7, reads DTGVSQNPRHKITKRGQNVTFRCDPISEHNRLYWYRQTLGQGPEFLTYFQNEAQLEKSRLLSDRFSAERPKGSFSTLEIQRTEQGDSAMYLCASSLQGDSYEQYFGPGTRLTVT.

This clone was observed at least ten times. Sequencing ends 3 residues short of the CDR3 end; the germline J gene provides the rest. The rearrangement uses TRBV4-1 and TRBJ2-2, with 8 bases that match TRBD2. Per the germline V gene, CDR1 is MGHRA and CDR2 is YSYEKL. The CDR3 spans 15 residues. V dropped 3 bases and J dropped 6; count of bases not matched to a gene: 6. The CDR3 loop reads CASSHSLRGAGELFF. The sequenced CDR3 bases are TGCGCCAGCAGCCACTCCTTGCGGGGGGCCGGGGAG.

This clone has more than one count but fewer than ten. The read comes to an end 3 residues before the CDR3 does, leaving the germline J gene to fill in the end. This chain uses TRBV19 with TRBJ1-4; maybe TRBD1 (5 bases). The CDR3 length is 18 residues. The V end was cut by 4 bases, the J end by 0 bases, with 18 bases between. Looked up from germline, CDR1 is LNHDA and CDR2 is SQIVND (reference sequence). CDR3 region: CASSSGRVGFATNEKLFF. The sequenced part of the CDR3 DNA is TGTGCCAGTAGTAGCGGCAGGGTCGGCTTCGCAACTAATGAAAAA.

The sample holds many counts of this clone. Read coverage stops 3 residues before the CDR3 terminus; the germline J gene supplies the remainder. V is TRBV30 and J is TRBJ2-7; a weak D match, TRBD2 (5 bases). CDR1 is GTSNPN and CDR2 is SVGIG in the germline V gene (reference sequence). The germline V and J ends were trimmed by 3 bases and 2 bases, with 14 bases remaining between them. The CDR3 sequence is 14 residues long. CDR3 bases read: TGTGCCTGGAGGGCTCGGGTAGCGACCTACGAG. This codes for CAWRARVATYE. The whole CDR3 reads CAWRARVATYEQYF.

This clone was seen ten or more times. CDR3 DNA, as far as it was read: TGTGCCAGCAGTACAGGGGGAGTGGGTTCACCC. This codes for CASSTGGVGSP. The whole CDR3 reads CASSTGGVGSPLHF. The chain recombines TRBV28 with TRBJ1-6; TRBD1 matches 8 bases. From the germline J gene comes the end of the CDR3, since the read stops 3 residues before it. The CDR3 extends over 14 amino acids. Per germline, CDR1 MDHEN and CDR2 SYDVKM. V dropped 5 bases and J dropped 9; count of bases not matched to a gene: 6. Drawing the rest from reference TRBV28 and TRBJ1-6, the complete variable domain is DVKVTQSSRYLVKRTGEKVFLECVQDMDHENMFWYRQDPGLGLRLIYFSYDVKMKEKGDIPEGYSVSREKKERFSLILESASTNQTSMYLCASSTGGVGSPLHFGNGTRLTVT.

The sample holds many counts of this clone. Here the CDR3 reads CASSPTVSGSGEQYF. The sequenced CDR3 bases are TGTGCCAGCTCACCAACGGTTTCCGGGAGCGGCGAG. The chain has TRBV18 and TRBJ2-7; a possible D gene is TRBD2 (6 bases). The CDR3 end lies 3 residues beyond the end of the read and is filled in from the germline J gene. There are 15 residues in the CDR3. Per germline, CDR1 KGHSH and CDR2 LQKENI. V lost 2 bases, J lost 6 bases, and 17 bases lay in between.

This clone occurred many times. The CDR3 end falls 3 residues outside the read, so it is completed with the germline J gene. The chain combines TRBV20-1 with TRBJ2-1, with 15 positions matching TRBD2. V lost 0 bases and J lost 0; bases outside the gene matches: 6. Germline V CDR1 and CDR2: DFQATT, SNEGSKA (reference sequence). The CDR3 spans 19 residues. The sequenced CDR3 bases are TGCAGTGCTAGAGATTGGACTAGCGGGAGGGCCTTCTCCTACAATGAG. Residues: CSARDWTSGRAFSYNE. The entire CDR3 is CSARDWTSGRAFSYNEQFF.

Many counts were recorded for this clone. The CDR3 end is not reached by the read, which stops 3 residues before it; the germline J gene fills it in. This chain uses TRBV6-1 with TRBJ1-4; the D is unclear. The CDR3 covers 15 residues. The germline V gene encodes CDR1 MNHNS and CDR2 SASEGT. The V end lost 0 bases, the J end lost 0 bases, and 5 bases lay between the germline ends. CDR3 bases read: TGTGCCAGCAGTGAAGCGCGGGCAACTAATGAAAAA. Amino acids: CASSEARATNEK. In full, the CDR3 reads CASSEARATNEKLFF.

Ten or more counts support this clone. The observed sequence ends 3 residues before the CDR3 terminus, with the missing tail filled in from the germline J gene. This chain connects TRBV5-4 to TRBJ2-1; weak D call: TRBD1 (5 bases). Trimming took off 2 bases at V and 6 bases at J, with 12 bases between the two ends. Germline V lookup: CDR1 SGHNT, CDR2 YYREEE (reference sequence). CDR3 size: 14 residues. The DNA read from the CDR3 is TGTGCCAGCAGCTTACAACAGGTTGGCAATGAG. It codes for CASSLQQVGNE. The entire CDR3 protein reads CASSLQQVGNEQFF.

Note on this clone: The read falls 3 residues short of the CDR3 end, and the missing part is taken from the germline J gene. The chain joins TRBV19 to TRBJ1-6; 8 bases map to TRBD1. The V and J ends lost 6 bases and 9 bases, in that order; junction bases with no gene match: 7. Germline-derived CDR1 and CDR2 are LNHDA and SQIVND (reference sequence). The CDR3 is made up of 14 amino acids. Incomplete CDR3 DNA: TGTGCCAGTAGACCGGGACAGGCGGGTTCACCC. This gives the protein CASRPGQAGSP. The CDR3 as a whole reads CASRPGQAGSPLHF. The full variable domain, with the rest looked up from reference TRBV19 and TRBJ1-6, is DGGITQSPKYLFRKEGQNVTLSCEQNLNHDAMYWYRQDPGQGLRLIYYSQIVNDFQKGDIAEGYSVSREKKESFPLTVTSAQKNPTAFYLCASRPGQAGSPLHFGNGTRLTVT.

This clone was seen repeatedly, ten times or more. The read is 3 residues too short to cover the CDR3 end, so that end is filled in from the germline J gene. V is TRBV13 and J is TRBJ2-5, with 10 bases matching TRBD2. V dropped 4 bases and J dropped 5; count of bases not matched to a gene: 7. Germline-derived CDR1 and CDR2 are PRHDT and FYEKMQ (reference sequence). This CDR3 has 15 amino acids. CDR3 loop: CASSSPGLARETQYF. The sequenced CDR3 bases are TGTGCCAGCAGCTCCCCGGGACTAGCGAGGGAGACC.

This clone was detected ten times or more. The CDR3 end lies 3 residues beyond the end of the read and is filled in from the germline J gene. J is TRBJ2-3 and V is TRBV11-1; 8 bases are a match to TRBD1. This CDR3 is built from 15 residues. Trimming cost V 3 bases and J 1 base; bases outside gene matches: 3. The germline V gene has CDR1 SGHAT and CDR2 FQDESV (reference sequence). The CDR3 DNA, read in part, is TGTGCCAGCAGCTTGCGGACAGGGCGCACAGATACG. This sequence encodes CASSLRTGRTDT. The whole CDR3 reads CASSLRTGRTDTQYF.

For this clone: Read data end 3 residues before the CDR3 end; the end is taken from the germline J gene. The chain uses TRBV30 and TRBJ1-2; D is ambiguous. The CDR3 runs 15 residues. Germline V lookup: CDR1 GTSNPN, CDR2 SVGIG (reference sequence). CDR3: CAWVSRLAGDNDYTF. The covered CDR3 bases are TGTGCCTGGGTAAGCCGACTAGCTGGAGACAATGAC.

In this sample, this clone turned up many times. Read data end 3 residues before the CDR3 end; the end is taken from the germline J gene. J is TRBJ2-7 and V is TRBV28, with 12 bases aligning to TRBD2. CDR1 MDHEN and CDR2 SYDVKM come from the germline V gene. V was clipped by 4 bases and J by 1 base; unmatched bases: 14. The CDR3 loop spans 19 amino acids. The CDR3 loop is CASSSRDTWTSGISYEQYF. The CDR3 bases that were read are TGTGCCAGCAGTTCCCGGGACACCTGGACTAGCGGGATTTCCTACGAG.

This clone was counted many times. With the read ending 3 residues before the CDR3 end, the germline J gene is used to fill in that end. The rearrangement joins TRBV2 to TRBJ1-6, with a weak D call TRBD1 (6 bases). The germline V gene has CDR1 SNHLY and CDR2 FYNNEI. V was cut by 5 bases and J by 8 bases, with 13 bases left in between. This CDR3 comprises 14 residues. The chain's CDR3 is CASSKRGKDSPLHF. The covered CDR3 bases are TGTGCCAGCAGTAAAAGGGGGAAGGATTCACCC. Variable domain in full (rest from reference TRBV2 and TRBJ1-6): EPEVTQTPSHQVTQMGQEVILRCVPISNHLYFYWYRQILGQKVEFLVSFYNNEISEKSEIFDDQFSVERPDGSNFTLKIRSTKLEDSAMYFCASSKRGKDSPLHFGNGTRLTVT.

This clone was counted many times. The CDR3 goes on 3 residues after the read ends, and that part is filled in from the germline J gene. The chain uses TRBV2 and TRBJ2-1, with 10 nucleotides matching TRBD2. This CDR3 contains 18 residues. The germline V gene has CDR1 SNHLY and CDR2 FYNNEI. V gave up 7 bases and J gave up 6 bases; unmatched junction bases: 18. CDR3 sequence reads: CASTGTSERGISGNEQFF. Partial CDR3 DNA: TGTGCCAGCACGGGGACTAGCGAGAGAGGTATATCCGGCAATGAG.

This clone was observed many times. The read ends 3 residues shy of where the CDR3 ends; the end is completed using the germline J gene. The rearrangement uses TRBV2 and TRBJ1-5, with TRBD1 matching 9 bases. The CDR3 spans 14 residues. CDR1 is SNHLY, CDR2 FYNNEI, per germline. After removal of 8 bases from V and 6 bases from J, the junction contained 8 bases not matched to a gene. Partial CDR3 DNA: TGTGCCAGCGGCGGACAGGGGATAGGTCAGCCC. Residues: CASGGQGIGQP. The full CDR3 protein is CASGGQGIGQPQHF. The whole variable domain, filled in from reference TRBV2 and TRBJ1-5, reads EPEVTQTPSHQVTQMGQEVILRCVPISNHLYFYWYRQILGQKVEFLVSFYNNEISEKSEIFDDQFSVERPDGSNFTLKIRSTKLEDSAMYFCASGGQGIGQPQHFGDGTRLSIL.

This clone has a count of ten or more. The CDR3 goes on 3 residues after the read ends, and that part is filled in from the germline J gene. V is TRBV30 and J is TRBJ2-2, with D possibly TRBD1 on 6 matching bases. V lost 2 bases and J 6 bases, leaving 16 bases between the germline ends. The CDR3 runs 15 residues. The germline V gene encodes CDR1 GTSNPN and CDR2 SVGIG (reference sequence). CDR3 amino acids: CAWSLPDRSPGELFF. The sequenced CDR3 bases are TGTGCCTGGAGTCTCCCCGACAGGTCCCCCGGGGAG.

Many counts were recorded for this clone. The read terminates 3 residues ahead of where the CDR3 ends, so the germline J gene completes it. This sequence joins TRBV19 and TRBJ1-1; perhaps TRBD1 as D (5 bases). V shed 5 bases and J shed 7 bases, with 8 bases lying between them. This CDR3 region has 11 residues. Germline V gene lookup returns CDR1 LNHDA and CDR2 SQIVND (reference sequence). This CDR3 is CASSSQGEAFF. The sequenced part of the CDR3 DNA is TGTGCCAGTAGTTCGCAGGGTGAA.

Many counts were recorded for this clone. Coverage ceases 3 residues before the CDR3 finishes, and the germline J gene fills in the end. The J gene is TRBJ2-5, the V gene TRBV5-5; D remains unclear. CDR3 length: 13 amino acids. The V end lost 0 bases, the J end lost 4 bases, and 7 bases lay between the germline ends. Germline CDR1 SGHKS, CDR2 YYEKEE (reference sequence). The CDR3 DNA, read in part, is TGTGCCAGCAGCTTGGAGGTCCGAGAGACC. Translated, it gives CASSLEVRET. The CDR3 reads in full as CASSLEVRETQYF.

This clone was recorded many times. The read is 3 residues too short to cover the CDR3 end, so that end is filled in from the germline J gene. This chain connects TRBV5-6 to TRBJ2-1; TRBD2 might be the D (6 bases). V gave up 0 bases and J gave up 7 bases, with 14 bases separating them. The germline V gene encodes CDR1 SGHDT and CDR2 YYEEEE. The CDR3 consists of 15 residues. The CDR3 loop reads CASSLAWGRGNEQFF. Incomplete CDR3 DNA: TGTGCCAGCAGCTTGGCCTGGGGCCGGGGGAATGAG.

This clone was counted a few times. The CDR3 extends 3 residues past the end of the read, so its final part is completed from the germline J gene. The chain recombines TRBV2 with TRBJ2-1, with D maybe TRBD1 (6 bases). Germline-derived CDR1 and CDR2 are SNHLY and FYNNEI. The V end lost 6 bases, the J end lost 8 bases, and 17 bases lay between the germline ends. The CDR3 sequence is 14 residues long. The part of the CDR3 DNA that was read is TGTGCCAGCAGACAAACCCCAGGGGCGGATGAG. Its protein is CASRQTPGADE. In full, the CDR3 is CASRQTPGADEQFF.

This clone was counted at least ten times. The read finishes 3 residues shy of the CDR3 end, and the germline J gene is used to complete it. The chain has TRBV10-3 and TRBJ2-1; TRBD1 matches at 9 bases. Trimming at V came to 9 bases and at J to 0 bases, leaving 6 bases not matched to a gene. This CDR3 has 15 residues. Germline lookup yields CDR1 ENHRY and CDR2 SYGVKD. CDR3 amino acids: CAITTGGSSYNEQFF. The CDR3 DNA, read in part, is TGTGCCATTACTACAGGGGGCAGCTCCTACAATGAG.

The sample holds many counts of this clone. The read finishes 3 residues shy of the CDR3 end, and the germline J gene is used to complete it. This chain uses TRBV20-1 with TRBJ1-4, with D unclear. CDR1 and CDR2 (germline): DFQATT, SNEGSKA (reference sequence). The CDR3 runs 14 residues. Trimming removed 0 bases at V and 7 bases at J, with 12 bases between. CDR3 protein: CSARDLNFGEKLFF. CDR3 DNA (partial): TGCAGTGCTAGAGATCTAAACTTCGGTGAAAAA.

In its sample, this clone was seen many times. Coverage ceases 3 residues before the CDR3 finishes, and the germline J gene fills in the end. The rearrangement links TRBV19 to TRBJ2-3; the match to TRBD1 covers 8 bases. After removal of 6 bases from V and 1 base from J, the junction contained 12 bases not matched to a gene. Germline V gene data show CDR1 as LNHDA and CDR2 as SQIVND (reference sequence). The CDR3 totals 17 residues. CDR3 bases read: TGTGCCAGTAGGGACGTCGGACAGGGAAGGGGCACAGATACG. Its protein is CASRDVGQGRGTDT. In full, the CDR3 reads CASRDVGQGRGTDTQYF.

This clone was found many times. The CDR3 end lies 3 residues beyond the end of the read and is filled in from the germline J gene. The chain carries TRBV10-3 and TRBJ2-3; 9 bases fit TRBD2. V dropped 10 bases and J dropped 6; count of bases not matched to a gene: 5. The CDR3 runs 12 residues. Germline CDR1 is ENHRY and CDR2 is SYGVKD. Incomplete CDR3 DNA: TGTGCCACCAAAGCGGGAGGCGATACG. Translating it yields CATKAGGDT. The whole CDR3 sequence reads CATKAGGDTQYF.

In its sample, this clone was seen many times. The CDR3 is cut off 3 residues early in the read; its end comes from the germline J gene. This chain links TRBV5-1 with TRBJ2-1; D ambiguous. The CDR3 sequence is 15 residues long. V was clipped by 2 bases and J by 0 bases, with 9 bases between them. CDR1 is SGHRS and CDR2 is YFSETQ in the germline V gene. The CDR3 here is CASSFTPSSYNEQFF. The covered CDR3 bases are TGCGCCAGCAGCTTTACACCTAGCTCCTACAATGAG.

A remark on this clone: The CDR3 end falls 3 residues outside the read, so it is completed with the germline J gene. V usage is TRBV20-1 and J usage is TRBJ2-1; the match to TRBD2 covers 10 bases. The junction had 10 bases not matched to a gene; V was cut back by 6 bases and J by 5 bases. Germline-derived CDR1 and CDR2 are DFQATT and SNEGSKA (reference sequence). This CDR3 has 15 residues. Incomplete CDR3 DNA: TGCAGTGCCCCCATCGGGACTAGCGATCACAATGAG. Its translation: CSAPIGTSDHNE. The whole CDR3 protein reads CSAPIGTSDHNEQFF.

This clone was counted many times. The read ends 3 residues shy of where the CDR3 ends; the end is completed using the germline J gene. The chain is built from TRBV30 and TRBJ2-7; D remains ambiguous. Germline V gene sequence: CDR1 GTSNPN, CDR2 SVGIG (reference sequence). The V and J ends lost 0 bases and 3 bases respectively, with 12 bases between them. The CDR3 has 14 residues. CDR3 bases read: TGTGCCTGGAGTGTCGGTCCTCATGACTACGAG. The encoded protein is CAWSVGPHDYE. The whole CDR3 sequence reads CAWSVGPHDYEQYF.

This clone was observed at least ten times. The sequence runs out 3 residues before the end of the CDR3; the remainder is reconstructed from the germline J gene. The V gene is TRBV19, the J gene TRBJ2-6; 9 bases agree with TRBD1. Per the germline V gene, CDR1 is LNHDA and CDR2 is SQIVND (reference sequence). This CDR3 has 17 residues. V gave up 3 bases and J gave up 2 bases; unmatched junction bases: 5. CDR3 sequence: CASSMNRGRAGANVLTF. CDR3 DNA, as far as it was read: TGTGCCAGTAGTATGAACAGGGGGCGCGCTGGGGCCAACGTC.